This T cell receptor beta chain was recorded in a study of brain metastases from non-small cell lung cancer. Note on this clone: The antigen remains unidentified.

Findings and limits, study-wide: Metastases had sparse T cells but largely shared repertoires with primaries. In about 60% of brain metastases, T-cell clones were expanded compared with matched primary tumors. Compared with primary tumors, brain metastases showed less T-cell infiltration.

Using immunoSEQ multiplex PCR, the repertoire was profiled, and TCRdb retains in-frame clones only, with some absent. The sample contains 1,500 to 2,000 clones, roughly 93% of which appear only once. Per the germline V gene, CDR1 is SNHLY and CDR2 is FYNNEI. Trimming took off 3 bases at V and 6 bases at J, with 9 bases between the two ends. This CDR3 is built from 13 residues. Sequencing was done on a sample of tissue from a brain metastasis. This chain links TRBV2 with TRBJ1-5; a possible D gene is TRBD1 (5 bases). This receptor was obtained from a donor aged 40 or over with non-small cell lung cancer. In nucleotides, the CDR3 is TGTGCCAGCAGTGAGGAGGGGATTCAGCCCCAGCATTTT. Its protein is CASSEEGIQPQHF.